This T cell receptor (beta chain) comes out of a study of identifying expanded T cells in peripheral blood. Germline V gene data show CDR1 as MDHEN and CDR2 as SYDVKM. The CDR3 totals 15 residues. The V segment lost 7 bases and the J segment 2 bases; nucleotides outside the gene matches: 9. The repertoire was sequenced with immunoSEQ multiplex PCR; TCRdb's copy has only in-frame clones and lacks some. The sample holds 81,000 or so clones, 80% to 85% seen once. Material: blood. The sequence was obtained from a person aged 18-69 years in good health. The V and J genes are TRBV28 and TRBJ1-2, with 8 bases identical to TRBD1. The CDR3 DNA reads as TGTGCCAGCAATCTTCCGGGACAGGCGAACTATGGCTACACCTTC. Amino acids: CASNLPGQANYGYTF.